This T cell receptor (beta chain) was recovered during a study of T cell changes during pregnancy in multiple sclerosis. TCRdb's table, derived via immunoSEQ multiplex PCR, lists solely in-frame clones and lacks some. The sample holds about 38,000 clones, over 90% seen once. The V segment lost 6 bases and the J segment 4 bases; nucleotides outside the gene matches: 11. From germline, CDR1 is MDHEN and CDR2 SYDVKM. The CDR3 has 17 amino acids. The specimen was CD4+ T cells from peripheral blood mononuclear cells, collected in the second trimester of pregnancy. V and J are TRBV28 and TRBJ2-3; TRBD2 matches at 12 bases. The source of this sequence is a female donor with multiple sclerosis, enrolled in a pregnancy study. The DNA for the CDR3 is TGTGCCAGCAGAGGGGGCCAACTAGCGGGAGGAGCAGATACGCAGTATTTT. It is translated as CASRGGQLAGGADTQYF.